This T cell receptor (beta chain) originates from a study of blood T cell repertoires in COVID-19. Profiling relied on immunoSEQ multiplex PCR, and the TCRdb table lists in-frame clones only, not all of them. The sample has about 260,000 clones; approximately 90% are singletons. What was sequenced was PBMCs or T cells enriched from blood (not recorded which). The clonotype was recovered from a man aged 40-49 years who had been exposed to COVID-19.

For the CDR3, the DNA is TGTGCCAGCAGTGAAACATTTGTGCAGGGAGGGGCTTTCTTT. Translation gives CASSETFVQGGAFF. This chain joins TRBV2 and TRBJ1-1; weak D call: TRBD1 (5 bases). The CDR3 loop spans 14 amino acids. Germline CDR1 reads SNHLY; CDR2 reads FYNNEI. V was shortened by 2 bases and J by 11 bases, with 18 bases between the two germline ends.